This T cell receptor beta chain stems from a study of response to subunit inactivated influenza vaccine. Findings and limits, study-wide: After each seasonal influenza vaccination, few new T cells are recruited, the authors suggested.

TCRdb re-derived calls from the RT-PCR reads in MiXCR, one entry per CDR3 protein. The profile shows a few hundred thousand distinct CDR3 sequences, about 20% of them singletons. This clonotype was recorded a few times. Its antigen is not known. There are 14 residues in the CDR3. From germline, CDR1 is SEHNR and CDR2 FQNEAQ (reference sequence). Trimming pared 5 bases from V and 0 bases from J, leaving 8 bases between. This receptor was identified in a man aged 50 to 75 who received an inactivated influenza vaccine. Sequenced material: PBMCs from blood, taken less than 22 months after vaccination. The V and J genes are TRBV7-9 and TRBJ1-3; D might be TRBD1 (6 bases). The CDR3 reads CASSRDISGNTIYF. The CDR3 DNA reads TGTGCCAGCAGCAGGGACATCTCTGGAAACACCATATATTTT. Variable domain in full (rest from reference TRBV7-9 and TRBJ1-3): DTGVSQNPRHKITKRGQNVTFRCDPISEHNRLYWYRQTLGQGPEFLTYFQNEAQLEKSRLLSDRFSAERPKGSFSTLEIQRTEQGDSAMYLCASSRDISGNTIYFGEGSWLTVV.